Sequencing of this T cell receptor (beta chain) was carried out in a study of blood T cell repertoires in COVID-19. The V gene's germline CDR1 is SGHTA and CDR2 FQGNSA. This CDR3 region has 17 residues. V was shortened by 0 bases and J by 10 bases, with 22 bases between the two germline ends. The data were produced by immunoSEQ multiplex PCR, yet TCRdb's version contains in-frame clones alone and is incomplete. Here the sample spans roughly 120,000 clones, roughly nine tenths being singletons. This sequence was found in a man in his forties or fifties with active COVID-19. Sample: peripheral blood. This sequence joins TRBV7-2 and TRBJ2-1, with D possibly TRBD2 on 6 matching bases. This CDR3 is CASSLAIGLRKEGEQFF. The DNA of the CDR3 is TGTGCCAGCAGCTTAGCGATAGGACTCAGGAAGGAGGGCGAGCAGTTCTTC.